Below, 6 T cell receptor beta chains from the same sample are listed, as sequenced in a study of T-cell reconstitution after alpha-beta-depleted transplantation in children (dated by TCRdb to about 2016). The library came from PCR. The sequencer was an Illumina HiSeq 2500. Molecular barcoding was employed in the preparation of TCR libraries, with unique molecular identifiers being used to normalize TCRbeta repertoire quantification. TCRdb trimmed public reads at Q25 via fastp, called clones via MiXCR and kept in-frame beta chains. Each CDR3 protein appears once, grouped with its most common genes and DNA. This sample is represented by around 530,000 distinct CDR3 sequences; approximately 32% of them were singletons. Clones ranked in the top ten supply around 2.3% of the sample. The starting material was PBMCs from the stem cell graft donor, obtained from the stem cell graft. These receptors came from a human donor who donated a stem cell graft to a child with aplastic anemia.

This clonotype has more than one count but fewer than ten. V and J are TRBV13 and TRBJ2-7; 11 nucleotides match TRBD2. Trimming cost V 4 bases and J 6 bases; bases outside gene matches: 8. CDR1 and CDR2 (germline): PRHDT, FYEKMQ (reference sequence). The CDR3 is 15 amino acids. The CDR3 loop reads CASSSASGGRSEQYF. The CDR3 coding sequence is TGTGCCAGCAGCTCGGCTAGCGGGGGGAGGTCCGAGCAGTACTTC.

A few counts support this clonotype. The chain couples TRBV6-1 to TRBJ2-1; D remains ambiguous. Deletions cut 4 bases from V and 0 bases from J, with 13 bases between. The germline V gene has CDR1 MNHNS and CDR2 SASEGT. The CDR3 extends over 16 amino acids. CDR3 nucleotides: TGTGCCAGCAGTGTTATCGGTGAGAGCTCCTACAATGAGCAGTTCTTC. Protein: CASSVIGESSYNEQFF.

J is TRBJ2-6 and V is TRBV12-3 or TRBV12-4; 8 bases are a match to TRBD2. After removal of 2 bases from V and 2 bases from J, the junction contained 5 bases not matched to a gene. The CDR3 consists of 17 residues. The chain's CDR3 is CASSLSGSEAGANVLTF. CDR3 sequence (DNA): TGTGCCAGCAGTTTAAGCGGGAGTGAGGCTGGGGCCAACGTCCTGACTTTC.

The chain recombines TRBV29-1 with TRBJ2-5, with D perhaps TRBD2 (5 bases). Per germline, CDR1 SQVTM and CDR2 ANQGSEA. This CDR3 comprises 12 residues. Between the trimmed V and J ends, which lost 7 bases and 4 bases, there was a span of 13 bases. CDR3 sequence (DNA): TGCAGCGCCCTACTAGTAGCAGAGACCCAGTACTTC. It translates to CSALLVAETQYF.

V gene TRBV14 combines with J gene TRBJ2-5, with 9 positions matching TRBD1. The trim removed 3 bases at V and 4 bases at J, leaving 9 bases unmatched. The CDR3 consists of 16 residues. Germline V gene data show CDR1 as SGHDN and CDR2 as FVKESK. CDR3: CASSHSTGTGRETQYF. DNA for the CDR3: TGTGCCAGCAGCCATTCCACCGGGACAGGGAGAGAGACCCAGTACTTC.

The CDR3 DNA reads as TGTGCCAGCAGTCCTTCTAGCGGGAGGGCCCTGAACAATGAGCAGTTCTTC. This codes for CASSPSSGRALNNEQFF. This chain uses TRBV12-3 or TRBV12-4 with TRBJ2-1; TRBD2 matches 12 bases. Unmatched junction bases numbered 10, after V lost 5 bases and J lost 5 bases. The CDR3 spans 17 residues.